This T cell receptor (beta chain) was profiled in a study of tumor-infiltrating lymphocytes in primary liver carcinoma. Reverse transcription of 450 to 500 ng total RNA with a constant-region primer produced TCR beta cDNA. Construction of TCR beta libraries relied on three successive nested multiplex PCR rounds employing slightly modified ARM-PCR. MiXCR, run by TCRdb on the multiplex PCR reads, gives a single entry per CDR3 protein. The table lists 320,000 or so distinct CDR3 sequences, 55% to 65% of them singletons. They got blood RNA out of unsorted whole blood and also pulled out germline DNA. Patients had chronic HBV infection and were treatment-naive. Sequencing was done on a sample of peripheral blood. This receptor was taken from a man aged 35-49 years with primary liver carcinoma and hepatitis B virus infection.

CDR3 nucleotide sequence: TGTGCCATCAGTTTGGGACTAGCCTCCTACGAGCAGTACTTC. Its protein product is CAISLGLASYEQYF. The chain links TRBV10-3 to TRBJ2-7, with 9 bases aligning to TRBD2. This CDR3 comprises 14 residues. Germline CDR1 reads ENHRY; CDR2 reads SYGVKD. The ends lost 5 bases at V and 0 bases at J; junction bases unmatched: 2.